The clone carrying this T cell receptor (beta chain) has a handful of counts. Its antigen remains unknown. A read error may produce the germline difference seen at one junction end. The data were taken from a study of blood T cells in healthy people across ages. General study points: Whereas aged donors had fewer naive CD4+ cells, long-lived donors had more of them and higher diversity. Naive T cell percentage showed a strong correlation with TCR beta diversity.

Each donor gave approximately 9.5 milliliters of peripheral blood. Germline V lookup: CDR1 DFQATT, CDR2 SNEGSKA (reference sequence). The CDR3 runs to 13 residues. The authors ran a second PCR of about 6 to 12 cycles using a sample-barcoded 5' primer and a J-beta primer mix. TCRdb analysed the 5' RACE reads with MiXCR anew, one entry per CDR3 protein. The top ten hold approximately 4% of the sample, which has about 1.5 million distinct CDR3 sequences, 35% to 45% seen once. The chain is built from TRBV20-1 and TRBJ1-1; no clear D gene. Input material: blood. The clonotype was recovered from a woman under 30 in good health. DNA for the CDR3: TGCAGTGCTACGAGATGGGGTCGTACTGAAGTTTTCTTT. Translation: CSATRWGRTEVFF.